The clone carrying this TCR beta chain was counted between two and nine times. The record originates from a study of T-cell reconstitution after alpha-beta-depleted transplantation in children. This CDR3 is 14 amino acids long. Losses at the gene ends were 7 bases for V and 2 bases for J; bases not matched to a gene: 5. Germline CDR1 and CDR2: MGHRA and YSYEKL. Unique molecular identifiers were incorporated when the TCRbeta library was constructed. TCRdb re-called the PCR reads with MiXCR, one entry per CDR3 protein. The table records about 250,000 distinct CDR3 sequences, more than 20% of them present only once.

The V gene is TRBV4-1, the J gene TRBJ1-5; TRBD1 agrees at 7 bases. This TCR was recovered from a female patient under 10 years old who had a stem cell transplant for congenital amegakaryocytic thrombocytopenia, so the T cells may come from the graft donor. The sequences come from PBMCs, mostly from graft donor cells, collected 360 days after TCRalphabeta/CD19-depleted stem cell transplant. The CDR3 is CASTGTVGNQPQHF. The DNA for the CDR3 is TGCGCCAGCACCGGGACAGTCGGCAATCAGCCCCAGCATTTT.